Below, 28 T cell receptor beta chains from the same sample are listed, as sequenced in a study of shared clonotypes between healthy human individuals (TCRdb year 2020). Library prep was done by the immunoSEQ multiplex PCR assay. In TCRdb, the immuneACCESS table is reduced to in-frame sequences with V and J assigned. These tables do not hold every clone; where another copy was compared, an unresolved V gene accounts for under half, and the others remain unexplained. This sample has 600,000 to 750,000 clones in its table, and about two thirds of those were observed once. Jointly, the top ten make up more than 1.5% of the sample. The sequenced sample was memory CD4+ T cells sorted from blood. The cell subset or site label, read with the paper, signifies: CD45RA-negative fraction. These receptors came from a woman aged 30 to 39 in good health.

The chain uses TRBV29-1 and TRBJ1-4, with 7 bases matching TRBD1. Germline loops: CDR1 SQVTM, CDR2 ANQGSEA. The CDR3 sequence is 13 residues long. V was pared by 6 bases and J by 8 bases, with 9 bases of the junction left unmatched. CDR3 coding DNA: TGCAGCGTAGTAAGGCAGGGGGGAGAAAAACTGTTTTTT. Encoded protein: CSVVRQGGEKLFF.

The table lists this clone with a count of one. The chain employs TRBV29-1 and TRBJ2-7, with 7 bases matching TRBD1. CDR1 SQVTM and CDR2 ANQGSEA come from the germline V gene. The CDR3 extends over 12 amino acids. The V segment lost 4 bases and the J segment 7 bases; nucleotides outside the gene matches: 7. This chain's CDR3 is CSVARGDSEQYF. The DNA of the CDR3 is TGCAGCGTTGCAAGAGGGGACAGTGAGCAGTACTTC.

CDR3 in amino acids: CASSSSGTSGRSQETQYF. CDR3 coding DNA: TGTGCCAGCAGCTCCTCCGGGACTAGCGGGAGAAGCCAAGAGACCCAGTACTTC. The chain carries TRBV7-9 and TRBJ2-5, with 14 bases matching TRBD2. The CDR3 totals 18 residues. The trim removed 4 bases at V and 1 base at J, leaving 8 bases unmatched. CDR1 and CDR2 from the germline V gene are SEHNR and FQNEAQ (reference sequence). The full variable domain, completed using reference TRBV7-9 and TRBJ2-5, is DTGVSQNPRHKITKRGQNVTFRCDPISEHNRLYWYRQTLGQGPEFLTYFQNEAQLEKSRLLSDRFSAERPKGSFSTLEIQRTEQGDSAMYLCASSSSGTSGRSQETQYFGPGTRLLVL.

The gene calls are TRBV11-2 and TRBJ1-2; unclear D gene. The CDR3 length is 13 residues. Germline CDR1 and CDR2: SGHAT and FQNNGV. V was clipped by 2 bases and J by 8 bases, with 12 bases between them. CDR3 in amino acids: CASSLQEGGGYTF. CDR3 sequence (DNA): TGTGCCAGCAGCTTACAAGAGGGCGGGGGCTACACCTTC.

V is TRBV18 and J is TRBJ2-4, with D tentatively TRBD1 (6 bases). Germline CDR1 reads KGHSH; CDR2 reads LQKENI. CDR3 length equals 14 residues. V lost 6 bases, J lost 8 bases, and 17 bases lay in between. The CDR3 DNA is TGTGCCAGCTCTCTAGGACAGACTCGGGACATTCAGTACTTC. Its translation is CASSLGQTRDIQYF.

This chain joins TRBV28 and TRBJ1-4, with D tentatively TRBD1 (5 bases). CDR3 size: 15 residues. V was pared by 3 bases and J by 6 bases, with 14 bases between. The germline V gene has CDR1 MDHEN and CDR2 SYDVKM. The CDR3 DNA follows: TGTGCCAGCAGTTTCTTCAGGGCTGGGGATGAAAAACTGTTTTTT. Amino acid sequence: CASSFFRAGDEKLFF. Drawing the rest from reference TRBV28 and TRBJ1-4, the complete variable domain is DVKVTQSSRYLVKRTGEKVFLECVQDMDHENMFWYRQDPGLGLRLIYFSYDVKMKEKGDIPEGYSVSREKKERFSLILESASTNQTSMYLCASSFFRAGDEKLFFGSGTQLSVL.

V and J are TRBV2 and TRBJ2-6; D might be TRBD2 (6 bases). Germline V gene data show CDR1 as SNHLY and CDR2 as FYNNEI. The V end lost 1 base, the J end lost 4 bases, and 8 bases lay between the germline ends. The CDR3 contains 15 residues. CDR3 amino acids: CASSEDGGGANVLTF. The CDR3 DNA reads TGTGCCAGCAGTGAAGACGGGGGAGGGGCCAACGTCCTGACTTTC. The full variable domain, completed using reference TRBV2 and TRBJ2-6, is EPEVTQTPSHQVTQMGQEVILRCVPISNHLYFYWYRQILGQKVEFLVSFYNNEISEKSEIFDDQFSVERPDGSNFTLKIRSTKLEDSAMYFCASSEDGGGANVLTFGAGSRLTVL.

This rearrangement joins TRBV7-9 to TRBJ1-4, with D tentatively TRBD1 (6 bases). With 5 bases removed from V and 10 bases from J, the gap between germline ends came to 20 bases. This CDR3 contains 15 residues. CDR1 is SEHNR and CDR2 is FQNEAQ in the germline V gene (reference sequence). CDR3 protein: CASSPGDRKAGKLFF. In DNA form, the CDR3 reads TGTGCCAGCAGCCCGGGAGACAGGAAAGCAGGAAAACTGTTTTTT.

This clone came up once. The chain couples TRBV12-5 to TRBJ2-7, with TRBD1 matching 8 bases. The CDR3 consists of 16 residues. Germline V gives CDR1 LGHNT, CDR2 FRNRAP. V trimming: 1 base; J trimming: 1 base; junction bases outside the gene matches: 6. CDR3 residues: CASGLGGGQASYEQYF. The CDR3 DNA sequence: TGTGCTAGTGGTTTGGGAGGGGGACAGGCTTCCTACGAGCAGTACTTC.

The V gene is TRBV7-2, the J gene TRBJ2-4, with TRBD2 matching over 12 bases. Germline trimming cut 8 bases from V and 7 bases from J; bases unmatched to any gene: 9. The germline V gene encodes CDR1 SGHTA and CDR2 FQGNSA. This CDR3 comprises 15 residues. The chain's CDR3 is CASRVGLAGGNIQYF. CDR3 in DNA: TGTGCCAGCCGTGTGGGGCTAGCGGGAGGGAACATTCAGTACTTC. The full variable domain, its missing parts supplied by reference TRBV7-2 and TRBJ2-4, is GAGVSQSPSNKVTEKGKDVELRCDPISGHTALYWYRQSLGQGLEFLIYFQGNSAPDKSGLPSDRFSAERTGGSVSTLTIQRTQQEDSAVYLCASRVGLAGGNIQYFGAGTRLSVL.

The V gene is TRBV30, the J gene TRBJ2-1; 9 bases line up with TRBD1. From germline, CDR1 is GTSNPN and CDR2 SVGIG (reference sequence). Germline trimming cut 4 bases from V and 5 bases from J; bases unmatched to any gene: 6. CDR3 length: 14 amino acids. Here the CDR3 reads CAWIKQGADNEQFF. CDR3 in DNA: TGTGCCTGGATAAAACAGGGGGCAGACAATGAGCAGTTCTTC.

The J gene is TRBJ2-3, the V gene TRBV6-5; 8 bases fit TRBD2. Losses at the gene ends were 5 bases for V and 8 bases for J; bases not matched to a gene: 9. The CDR3 sequence is 14 residues long. Germline V gene lookup returns CDR1 MNHEY and CDR2 SVGAGI. The CDR3 sequence is CASSPLAGQGTQYF. CDR3 coding DNA: TGTGCCAGCAGTCCGCTAGCGGGTCAGGGTACGCAGTATTTT.

The chain recombines TRBV11-3 with TRBJ2-7; 12 bases map to TRBD2. Germline lookup yields CDR1 SGHNT and CDR2 YENEEA. The CDR3 runs 15 residues. J was trimmed by 7 bases and V by 1 base; bases with no gene match: 5. The CDR3 DNA follows: TGTGCCAGCAGCTTAGGCCTAGCGGGAGGGGAAGAGCAGTACTTC. This translates into CASSLGLAGGEEQYF.

The chain recombines TRBV6-1 with TRBJ2-7; D assignment may be TRBD1 or TRBD2 (5 bases each). The germline V gene encodes CDR1 MNHNS and CDR2 SASEGT. Trimming took 6 bases from V and 3 from J, leaving 18 bases between them. This CDR3 is 15 amino acids long. CDR3 in amino acids: CASRFPGTADYEQYF. DNA for the CDR3: TGTGCCAGCAGGTTCCCCGGGACGGCAGACTACGAGCAGTACTTC.

The chain employs TRBV27 and TRBJ1-1; D gene unclear. CDR3 length: 13 amino acids. V was trimmed by 3 bases and J by 3 bases, leaving 8 bases between them. Germline CDR1 MNHEY, CDR2 SMNVEV (reference sequence). CDR3 loop: CASSLWGDTEAFF. Written as DNA, the CDR3 is TGTGCCAGCAGTTTGTGGGGAGACACTGAAGCTTTCTTT.

The chain links TRBV5-1 to TRBJ2-1, with 9 nucleotides matching TRBD2. The ends lost 0 bases at V and 8 bases at J; junction bases unmatched: 6. This CDR3 region has 15 residues. Germline assignment: CDR1 SGHRS and CDR2 YFSETQ. The CDR3 here is CASSLGLAGLDEQFF. In DNA, the CDR3 is TGCGCCAGCAGCTTGGGTCTAGCGGGACTCGATGAGCAGTTCTTC.

The genes are TRBV30 and TRBJ1-2, with D perhaps TRBD1 (5 bases). CDR3 length: 15 residues. Trimming cost V 8 bases and J 1 base, with 20 bases left between them. Germline V gene data show CDR1 as GTSNPN and CDR2 as SVGIG (reference sequence). The CDR3 loop is CARFRRDSLNYGYTF. CDR3 nucleotides: TGTGCCCGCTTCCGCCGGGACTCGCTTAACTATGGCTACACCTTC.

The V gene is TRBV29-1, the J gene TRBJ2-3; a possible D gene is TRBD2 (6 bases). Germline V gives CDR1 SQVTM, CDR2 ANQGSEA. The CDR3 totals 14 residues. The germline V and J ends were trimmed by 6 bases and 4 bases, with 17 bases remaining between them. The CDR3 DNA sequence: TGCAGCGTCTCGCGGTCTTGGGGGGCAGATACGCAGTATTTT. Translating gives CSVSRSWGADTQYF.

This clone has a single count. This chain connects TRBV6-6 to TRBJ1-5; no clear D. V was clipped by 2 bases and J by 4 bases, with 6 bases between them. Germline-derived CDR1 and CDR2 are MNHNY and SVGAGI (reference sequence). The CDR3 loop spans 13 amino acids. The CDR3 DNA sequence: TGTGCCAGCAGTTACGTGGAGAATCAGCCCCAGCATTTT. Amino acid sequence: CASSYVENQPQHF.

This chain joins TRBV15 and TRBJ2-5; D not resolved. The germline gives CDR1 LNHNV, CDR2 YYDKDF (reference sequence). Trimming removed 3 bases from V and 5 bases from J, with 10 bases in between. The CDR3 is 13 residues long. Here the CDR3 DNA reads TGTGCCACCAGCAGCCAAGATTGGGAGACCCAGTACTTC. Translating gives CATSSQDWETQYF.

The rearrangement joins TRBV6-6 to TRBJ2-3, with 13 bases identical to TRBD2. This CDR3 contains 14 residues. V lost 2 bases and J lost 9; bases outside the gene matches: 2. CDR1 and CDR2 (germline): MNHNY, SVGAGI (reference sequence). CDR3 protein: CASSYGTSGMTQYF. CDR3 sequence (DNA): TGTGCCAGCAGTTACGGGACTAGCGGGATGACGCAGTATTTT.

The chain has TRBV7-2 and TRBJ2-1; no firm D call. The CDR3 is 16 residues long. Germline V gives CDR1 SGHTA, CDR2 FQGNSA. Trimming left V 6 bases short and J 0 bases short, with 15 bases between. DNA for the CDR3: TGTGCCAGCAGGCAGGACGCCCTAAGCTCCTACAATGAGCAGTTCTTC. It is translated as CASRQDALSSYNEQFF.

As concerns this clone: This likely traces to a read error, being one base from a far larger clone. The gene calls are TRBV11-2 and TRBJ2-1; 7 nucleotides align to TRBD2. The CDR3 has 14 residues. Germline V gives CDR1 SGHAT, CDR2 FQNNGV. Trimming at V came to 4 bases and at J to 4 bases, leaving 4 bases not matched to a gene. This chain's CDR3 is CASSSRDYYNEQFF. CDR3 bases: TGTGCCAGCAGCTCCCGGGACTATTACAATGAGCAGTTCTTC.

The genes are TRBV4-1 and TRBJ2-7; D assignment may be TRBD1 or TRBD2 (5 bases each). Trimming removed 0 bases at V and 6 bases at J, with 15 bases between. CDR1 is MGHRA, CDR2 YSYEKL, per germline. The CDR3 spans 15 residues. The chain's CDR3 is CASSQEYGAGTEQYF. The CDR3 nucleotides are TGCGCCAGCAGCCAAGAATACGGGGCCGGTACCGAGCAGTACTTC.

The rearrangement uses TRBV2 and TRBJ2-7; weak D call: TRBD1 (6 bases). The germline V and J ends were trimmed by 8 bases and 0 bases, with 11 bases remaining between them. CDR1 is SNHLY, CDR2 FYNNEI, per germline. The CDR3 length is 13 residues. The CDR3 here is CASHREFSYEQYF. The CDR3 coding sequence is TGTGCCAGCCACAGGGAATTCTCCTACGAGCAGTACTTC.

A word on this clone: This may arise from a read error, as a much more abundant clone is one base away. Within the sample, other DNA sequences also encode this same CDR3. The rearrangement links TRBV4-1 to TRBJ2-3; D not resolved. The germline CDR1 and CDR2 sequences are MGHRA and YSYEKL. The CDR3 runs 16 residues. Trimming stripped 1 base from V and 9 bases from J, with 20 bases between. The CDR3 DNA follows: TGCGCCAGCAGCCAAGGCTTCATGGTGGTTGCGGACACGCAGTATTTT. Its protein product is CASSQGFMVVADTQYF.

The table lists this clone with a count of one. V is TRBV2 and J is TRBJ2-5; D uncertain. The J call may be faulty, since TRBJ2-7 better matches the DNA end. Looked up from germline, CDR1 is SNHLY and CDR2 is FYNNEI. This CDR3 spans 12 amino acids. This CDR3 is CASSLVSYEQYF. CDR3 DNA sequence: TGTGCCAGCAGTTTGGTCTCCTACGAGCAGTACTTC.

The chain recombines TRBV30 with TRBJ1-4, with D unresolved. Trimming took 6 bases from V and 6 from J, leaving 5 bases between them. This CDR3 region has 10 residues. Germline loops: CDR1 GTSNPN, CDR2 SVGIG (reference sequence). For the CDR3, the DNA is TGTGCCTGCGGATATGAAAAACTGTTTTTT. The encoded protein is CACGYEKLFF.